These 19 T cell receptor beta chains came from one sample sequenced in a study of shared T cell receptors in the human thymus. TCRdb keeps only in-frame clones here, not all; method: immunoSEQ multiplex PCR. The sample yields 700,000 or so clones, roughly 85% seen once. This sample also belongs to another study, concerning human thymus T cells.

The sequenced material came from thymocytes. The origin of the receptors is a girl less than two years old with a congenital heart defect.

The chain links TRBV30 to TRBJ1-1; maybe TRBD1 (5 bases). CDR1 is GTSNPN, CDR2 SVGIG, per germline (reference sequence). This CDR3 comprises 17 residues. Deletions cut 3 bases from V and 1 base from J, with 21 bases between. CDR3 region: CAWRGWWFSGGNTEAFF. The CDR3, as DNA: TGTGCCTGGAGGGGCTGGTGGTTCAGCGGGGGGAACACTGAAGCTTTCTTT. The whole variable domain, filled in from reference TRBV30 and TRBJ1-1, reads SQTIHQWPATLVQPVGSPLSLECTVEGTSNPNLYWYRQAAGRGLQLLFYSVGIGQISSEVPQNLSASRPQDRQFILSSKKLLLSDSGFYLCAWRGWWFSGGNTEAFFGQGTRLTVV.

CDR3 loop: CASSLASGGYQETQYF. The CDR3 DNA sequence: TGCGCCAGCAGCTTGGCTAGCGGGGGGTACCAAGAGACCCAGTACTTC. The rearrangement links TRBV5-1 to TRBJ2-5, with 11 nucleotides matching TRBD2. Germline V gene sequence: CDR1 SGHRS, CDR2 YFSETQ. The CDR3 sequence is 16 residues long. V shed 0 bases, J shed 0 bases, and the junction held 1 base outside the gene matches.

The gene calls are TRBV6-5 and TRBJ1-1; TRBD1 agrees at 9 bases. V dropped 0 bases and J dropped 4; count of bases not matched to a gene: 0. Germline V gene lookup returns CDR1 MNHEY and CDR2 SVGAGI. The CDR3 runs to 14 residues. DNA for the CDR3: TGTGCCAGCAGTTACTCGGACAGGGGCACTGAAGCTTTCTTT. Translated: CASSYSDRGTEAFF.

This sequence joins TRBV6-1 and TRBJ2-7; 7 bases match TRBD1. CDR1 and CDR2 (germline): MNHNS, SASEGT. The CDR3 has 12 amino acids. J gave up 2 bases and V 8 bases, and 3 bases lay outside the gene matches. The CDR3 nucleotides are TGTGCCAGCTCAACAGGGGCCTACGAGCAGTACTTC. It codes for CASSTGAYEQYF.

This chain joins TRBV10-3 and TRBJ1-2; 9 nucleotides match TRBD1. V lost 10 bases and J lost 5; bases outside the gene matches: 8. This CDR3 region has 13 residues. Germline V gene sequence: CDR1 ENHRY, CDR2 SYGVKD. The CDR3 sequence is CATRDRAPYGYTF. CDR3 bases: TGTGCCACCAGGGACAGGGCACCTTATGGCTACACCTTC.

V gene TRBV5-6 combines with J gene TRBJ2-5, with TRBD2 identical over 7 bases. Unmatched junction bases numbered 10, after V lost 0 bases and J lost 5 bases. The CDR3 totals 16 residues. Germline CDR1 and CDR2: SGHDT and YYEEEE. This CDR3 is CASSLAPGLVIETQYF. In DNA form, the CDR3 reads TGTGCCAGCAGCTTGGCCCCCGGACTAGTTATCGAGACCCAGTACTTC.

The rearrangement uses TRBV6-6 and TRBJ1-2, with unresolved D. CDR3 size: 15 residues. V lost 0 bases and J 4 bases, leaving 12 bases between the germline ends. The V gene's germline CDR1 is MNHNY and CDR2 SVGAGI (reference sequence). The CDR3 sequence is CASSYSAGKTYGYTF. CDR3 bases: TGTGCCAGCAGTTACTCGGCGGGGAAAACCTATGGCTACACCTTC.

Only one count was recorded for this clone. V usage is TRBV6-5 and J usage is TRBJ1-1; D unresolved. V lost 0 bases, J lost 0 bases, and 11 bases lay in between. This CDR3 comprises 16 residues. Germline CDR1 and CDR2: MNHEY and SVGAGI. In DNA, the CDR3 is TGTGCCAGCAGTTACTCAAGAACAGCCCTGAACACTGAAGCTTTCTTT. Translating it yields CASSYSRTALNTEAFF.

J is TRBJ1-6 and V is TRBV18; 7 nucleotides agree with TRBD1. The CDR3 has 15 residues. CDR1 is KGHSH and CDR2 is LQKENI in the germline V gene. V lost 4 bases to trimming and J lost 8 bases; unmatched junction nucleotides: 8. The CDR3 nucleotides read TGTGCCAGCTCACTCCGAAAGGGGGCGTATTCACCCCTCCACTTT. Amino acid sequence: CASSLRKGAYSPLHF.

The rearrangement links TRBV11-2 to TRBJ2-7; D may be TRBD1 (6 bases). The CDR3 covers 14 residues. V was cut by 5 bases and J by 0 bases, with 11 bases left in between. Per the germline V gene, CDR1 is SGHAT and CDR2 is FQNNGV. The CDR3 sequence: CASSLDRSSYEQYF. CDR3 nucleotide sequence: TGTGCCAGCAGCCTTGACAGGAGCTCCTACGAGCAGTACTTC.

The count of this clone is one. The CDR3 here is CASSPLAGGRQETQYF. The CDR3 coding sequence is TGCGCCAGCAGCCCCTTAGCGGGAGGGCGGCAAGAGACCCAGTACTTC. The chain is built from TRBV5-1 and TRBJ2-5, with 11 bases fitting TRBD2. This CDR3 contains 16 residues. The V gene end was trimmed by 4 bases and the J gene end by 2 bases; junction bases not matched to a gene: 7. CDR1 and CDR2 from the germline V gene are SGHRS and YFSETQ.

This chain uses TRBV28 with TRBJ2-7; 7 nucleotides agree with TRBD1. The CDR3 is 12 amino acids. V dropped 7 bases and J dropped 3; count of bases not matched to a gene: 3. Germline lookup yields CDR1 MDHEN and CDR2 SYDVKM. The CDR3 sequence is CASNPGGYEQYF. The CDR3 region has the DNA TGTGCCAGCAACCCAGGGGGCTACGAGCAGTACTTC.

This clone was recorded once. The chain carries TRBV7-8 and TRBJ1-1; D ambiguous. The CDR3 is 15 amino acids. The ends were cut back, 5 bases at V and 4 bases at J, with 17 bases in the middle. Germline CDR1 is SGHVS and CDR2 is FQNEAQ. CDR3: CASSPHRLVRTEAFF. DNA for the CDR3: TGTGCCAGCAGCCCACATAGACTTGTGCGCACTGAAGCTTTCTTT. Filled out from reference TRBV7-8 and TRBJ1-1, the complete variable domain reads GAGVSQSPRYKVAKRGQDVALRCDPISGHVSLFWYQQALGQGPEFLTYFQNEAQLDKSGLPSDRFFAERPEGSVSTLKIQRTQQEDSAVYLCASSPHRLVRTEAFFGQGTRLTVV.

The chain recombines TRBV7-2 with TRBJ2-7; D gene unclear. V dropped 2 bases and J dropped 2 bases, with 16 bases sitting between them. This CDR3 comprises 16 residues. The germline V gene encodes CDR1 SGHTA and CDR2 FQGNSA. CDR3 sequence reads: CASSLSLGSVTYEQYF. CDR3 sequence (DNA): TGTGCCAGCAGCTTATCCCTCGGCAGCGTCACCTACGAGCAGTACTTC.

J is TRBJ1-1 and V is TRBV23-1; 7 bases match TRBD1. TRBV23-1 is filed as an ORF, its function uncertain. This CDR3 has 18 amino acids. V lost 2 bases, J lost 1 base, and 13 bases stayed unmatched. The CDR3 nucleotides read TGCGCCAGCAGTCAAAAGGGGGCATGGGTTTTGGAGAACACTGAAGCTTTCTTT. Its protein is CASSQKGAWVLENTEAFF.

This chain connects TRBV28 to TRBJ2-7; TRBD2 agrees at 13 bases. The CDR3 is 16 amino acids. Germline lookup yields CDR1 MDHEN and CDR2 SYDVKM. J was trimmed by 4 bases and V by 5 bases; bases with no gene match: 8. Here the CDR3 reads CASSHTSGGETYEQYF. The CDR3 region has the DNA TGTGCCAGCAGTCACACTAGCGGGGGGGAGACTTACGAGCAGTACTTC.

The chain recombines TRBV19 with TRBJ1-6; 8 bases are shared with TRBD1. V lost 6 bases, J lost 9 bases, and 7 bases stayed unmatched. Per the germline V gene, CDR1 is LNHDA and CDR2 is SQIVND (reference sequence). This CDR3 is built from 14 residues. CDR3 residues: CASSPDRGISPLHF. The CDR3 bases are TGTGCCAGTAGCCCCGACAGGGGAATTTCACCCCTCCACTTT.

The chain employs TRBV28 and TRBJ2-3; D is possibly TRBD2 (5 bases). The length of the CDR3 is 13 residues. V was pared by 6 bases and J by 2 bases, with 9 bases between. Germline V CDR1 and CDR2: MDHEN, SYDVKM. This CDR3 reads CASRSSTTDTQYF. Written as DNA, the CDR3 is TGTGCCAGCAGGTCTAGCACCACAGATACGCAGTATTTT.

In this sample, this clone turned up once. V and J are TRBV7-9 and TRBJ1-1; D is perhaps TRBD1 (5 bases). The germline V gene encodes CDR1 SEHNR and CDR2 FQNEAQ (reference sequence). This CDR3 is built from 14 residues. Trimming took off 5 bases at V and 5 bases at J, with 15 bases between the two ends. The CDR3 DNA sequence: TGTGCCAGCAGCCCCGGGACTCGCGGTACTGAAGCTTTCTTT. Its translation is CASSPGTRGTEAFF.